The entry that follows covers one TCR beta chain sequence. The target of this receptor is not known. No base quality values were provided; no much bigger clone lies one nucleotide off. Donors were healthy HIV-negative adults with no recently reported acute infections or vaccinations. Only Caucasian adults living in Nashville, Tennessee, USA were represented among the donors. For unsorted samples, tens of millions of PBMCs were counted, and genomic DNA was extracted using the QIAamp DNA Blood Mini kit. Blood was obtained by leukapheresis, after which PBMCs were separated by Ficoll-Histopaque density gradient centrifugation and cryopreserved in liquid nitrogen vapor phase. These data are taken from a study of shared clonotypes between healthy human individuals (TCRdb year 2020). Broadly, across the study: The cohort comprised a couple of women and a few men aged 18 to 49 years. To estimate repertoire size and how much clonotypes are shared between individuals, the study performed deep sequencing of blood TCR repertoires from a few healthy adults. To increase sequencing depth and limit assay-specific biases, TCR repertoire library preparation and sequencing were carried out by different laboratories using diverse techniques. Between about 0.94 and 8.9 billion PBMCs per donor were obtained by leukapheresis. The paper as a whole reports these results and caveats: Because the study included only a small number of donors, the genetic and exposure-history diversity represented was limited. Sampling was restricted to blood, and TCR repertoires in tissue are likely to differ from TCR repertoires in blood. Pairwise subsampling led to the expectation that sequencing depth would affect the degree of clonotype sharing among donors.

Using the deep immunoSEQ assay, multiplex PCR amplified TCR CDR3 regions from genomic DNA. Extracted genomic DNA from each cell subset was distributed evenly across all wells of several immunoSEQ 96-well plates, and each plate was treated as a replicate. For unsorted PBMC, 300 to 350 ng genomic DNA, equal to roughly 32,000 T cell genomes, was loaded into each replicate PCR. Ten immunoSEQ deep assay plates were used to sequence the unsorted PBMC genomic DNA. The purified libraries were quantified using a Qubit 3.0 fluorometer, sized with a Bioanalyzer 2100, and then quantified again using the KAPA Library Quantification kit. Every immunoSEQ 96-well plate was sequenced on a dedicated single-read 150-cycle Illumina NextSeq 550 flow cell. The authors' analysis ran thus. Because only junctional sequences without quality scores were contained in the immunoSEQ output, filtering matching that applied to full-length reads could not be performed. To assign V/J genes and CDR3, sequences were annotated against IMGT germline references using PyIR, a Python wrapper for IgBLAST v1.9. Reads were removed for weak V/J assignments (E-value above 1e-6), missing CDR3, stop codons, out-of-frame junctions, or ambiguous translated residues. V3J clonotypes were defined as sequences sharing an identical inferred V gene, J gene, and CDR3 amino acid sequence. Percentage overlap between repertoires was computed as shared unique clonotypes divided by the size of the smaller repertoire. Richness of each repertoire was evaluated using RTK rarefaction, the Chao1 estimator, and Recon v2.1 estimates of unobserved clonotypes. TCRdb carries this immuneACCESS record with in-frame sequences only. Its versions omit some clonotypes, under half of them owing to an unresolved V gene in the studies checked, with the rest unexplained. V and J calls plus clone size are reproduced from that table; the DNA served to infer D and trimming. The sample table holds about 490,000 clones, of which roughly 78% were seen once. The ten largest clones take up approximately 12% of the sample.

CDR1 SQVTM and CDR2 ANQGSEA were looked up in the germline V gene. The germline V end is reduced by 3 bases and the J end by 0 bases; junction bases left unmatched: 10. From the cysteine up to the phenylalanine, the CDR3 has a length of 17 residues. The only DNA kept is the CDR3, 51 bases in frame from the first base. The receptor's source is a woman between 40 and 50 years old in good health. Some clones in this sample may be carry-over from other donors' samples. In this chain, TRBV29-1 is recombined with TRBJ2-1; 8 bases in between match TRBD1. Sequenced: PBMCs. This receptor has the CDR3 CSVERTGRFYSYNEQFF. The sequenced DNA is TGCAGCGTTGAGCGGACAGGGAGATTTTACTCCTACAATGAGCAGTTCTTC.